This T cell receptor (beta chain) derives from a study of shared clonotypes between healthy human individuals. Study-wide results and limits: Naive CD4 clonotypes were shared across a handful of donors at approximately 5.3%. Across subsets, estimated richness was generally greater for naive than for memory populations.

Naive CD8 cells, CD45RO-negative and positively selected for CCR7, excluded terminally differentiated effector memory CD45RA+ cells. CDR1 is MDHEN, CDR2 SYDVKM, per germline. Losses at the gene ends were 7 bases for V and 4 bases for J; bases not matched to a gene: 9. This CDR3 contains 16 residues. In regard to this clone: Its target is unknown.

The data were produced by immunoSEQ multiplex PCR, yet TCRdb's version contains in-frame clones alone and is incomplete. The sample lists more than 600,000 clones; 92% were seen once. This chain connects TRBV28 to TRBJ2-3; TRBD2 matches 12 bases. The source material was naive CD8+ T cells sorted from blood. The receptor was derived from a man aged 25 to 40 in good health. The chain's CDR3 is CASKPSGRAIADTQYF. DNA of the CDR3: TGTGCCAGCAAGCCTAGCGGGAGGGCCATTGCAGATACGCAGTATTTT.